This T cell receptor (beta chain) comes out of a study of metastatic and nonmetastatic thyroid tumors. Every patient underwent thyroid surgery untreated. This clone showed up just once. TCRdb reanalyzed the PCR reads with MiXCR. The top ten clones hold about an eighth of a sample with under 50,000 clones, approximately 17% of them seen once. Trimming removed 0 bases from V and 1 base from J, with 4 bases in between. The length of the CDR3 is 13 residues. The germline V gene encodes CDR1 DFQATT and CDR2 SNEGSKA (reference sequence). The specimen sequenced was tumor tissue. This receptor was obtained from a female donor with papillary thyroid cancer or a benign thyroid nodule (not recorded which). Some clones in this sample may be carry-over from other donors' samples. The chain joins TRBV20-1 to TRBJ2-1; unclear D gene. The CDR3 reads CSAREGSYNEQFF. The CDR3 nucleotides read TGCAGTGCTAGAGAAGGATCCTACAATGAGCAGTTCTTC.